This T cell receptor beta chain originates from a study of Ad26.COV2.S vaccination and SARS-CoV-2 variants. Treatment here: over 15 received Ad26.COV2.S at low or high dose, single or two shots; roughly five received placebo; per-sample allocation not given. On day 63 after the first injection, vaccine and placebo recipients gave samples. The protocol was immunoSEQ multiplex PCR, while the TCRdb copy is restricted to in-frame clones and leaves out a portion. Altogether hundreds of thousands of clones are present, about 88% being singletons, with the ten largest covering over 8.5%. This clone has only a few counts. The specimen was peripheral blood, collected in a trial of Ad26.COV2.S vaccine versus placebo. The receptor was derived from a person aged 18 to 65 who received the Ad26.COV2.S COVID-19 vaccine or a placebo.

CDR3 region: CASSSLLRRTMNTEAFF. As DNA, the CDR3 is TGTGCCAGTAGTTCCCTTCTTCGACGGACCATGAACACTGAAGCTTTCTTT. The V and J genes are TRBV19 and TRBJ1-1; no reliable D call. V lost 5 bases and J 0 bases, leaving 19 bases between the germline ends. This CDR3 comprises 17 residues. The germline V gene encodes CDR1 LNHDA and CDR2 SQIVND (reference sequence).